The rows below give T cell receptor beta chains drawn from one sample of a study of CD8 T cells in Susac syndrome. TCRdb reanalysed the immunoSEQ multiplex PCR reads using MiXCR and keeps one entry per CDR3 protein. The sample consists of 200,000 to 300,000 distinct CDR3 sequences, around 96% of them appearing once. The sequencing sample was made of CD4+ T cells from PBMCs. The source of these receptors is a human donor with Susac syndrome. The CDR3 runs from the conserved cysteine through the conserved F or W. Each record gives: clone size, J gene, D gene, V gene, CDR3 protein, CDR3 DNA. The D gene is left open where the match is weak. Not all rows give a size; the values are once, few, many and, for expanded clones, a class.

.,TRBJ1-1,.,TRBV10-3,CAISRRWTQLNTEAFF,TGTGCCATCAGTCGGAGATGGACGCAATTGAACACTGAAGCTTTCTTT
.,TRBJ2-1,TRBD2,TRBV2,CASSGLAGEKFF,TGTGCCAGCTCCGGACTAGCGGGGGAGAAGTTCTTC
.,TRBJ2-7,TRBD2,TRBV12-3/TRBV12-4,CASSLRFGGEQYF,TGTGCCAGCAGTTTAAGGTTCGGGGGGGAGCAGTACTTC
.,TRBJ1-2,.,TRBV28,CASTSGRAANGYTF,TGTGCCAGCACTTCGGGTCGGGCAGCAAATGGCTACACCTTC
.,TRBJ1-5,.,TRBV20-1,CSATGGSNQPQHF,TGCAGTGCTACCGGGGGGAGCAATCAGCCCCAGCATTTT
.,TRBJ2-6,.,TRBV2,CASTSSGANVLTF,TGTGCCAGCACCTCATCTGGGGCCAACGTCCTGACTTTC
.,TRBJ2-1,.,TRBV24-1,CATSGWDGSAYGEQFF,TGTGCCACCAGTGGCTGGGACGGAAGTGCGTATGGTGAGCAGTTCTTC
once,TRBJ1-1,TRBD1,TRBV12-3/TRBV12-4,CASTRTGLNTEAFF,TGTGCCAGCACCCGGACAGGCCTGAACACTGAAGCTTTCTTT
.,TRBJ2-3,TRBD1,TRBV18,CASSPPGTGRTDTQYF,TGTGCCAGCTCACCACCTGGGACAGGGCGCACAGATACGCAGTATTTT
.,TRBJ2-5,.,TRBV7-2,CASSFVHRVETQYF,TGTGCCAGCAGCTTCGTCCACAGGGTTGAGACCCAGTACTTC
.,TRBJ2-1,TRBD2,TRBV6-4,CASSDFLVSGREGNEQFF,TGTGCCAGCAGTGACTTTCTCGTCAGCGGGAGGGAGGGCAATGAGCAGTTCTTC
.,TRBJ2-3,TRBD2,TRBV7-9,CASRGSGIDTQYF,TGTGCCAGCAGAGGTAGCGGGATAGATACGCAGTATTTT
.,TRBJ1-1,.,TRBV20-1,CSANPGATNTEAFF,TGCAGTGCGAATCCAGGGGCCACGAACACTGAAGCTTTCTTT
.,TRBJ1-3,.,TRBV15,CATLPGHGSGNTIYF,TGTGCCACCCTGCCGGGACATGGCTCTGGAAACACCATATATTTT
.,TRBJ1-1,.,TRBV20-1,CSARVDREAFF,TGCAGTGCTAGGGTGGATCGCGAAGCTTTCTTT
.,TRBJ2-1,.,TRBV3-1,CASSQVGPPRNEQFF,TGTGCCAGCAGCCAAGTTGGACCCCCTAGGAATGAGCAGTTCTTC
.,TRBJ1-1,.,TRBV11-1,CASSRGSGTEAFF,TGTGCCAGCAGTAGAGGCTCTGGAACTGAAGCTTTCTTT
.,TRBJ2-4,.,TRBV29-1,CSVVKSPKNIQYF,TGCAGCGTTGTAAAGAGCCCCAAAAACATTCAGTACTTC
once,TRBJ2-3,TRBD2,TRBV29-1,CSVGTTRDTQYF,TGCAGCGTAGGGACTACTAGAGATACGCAGTATTTT
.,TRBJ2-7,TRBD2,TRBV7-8,CASSLVTSGGSYEQYF,TGTGCCAGCAGCTTAGTTACTAGCGGGGGCTCCTACGAGCAGTACTTC
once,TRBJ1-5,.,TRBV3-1,CASSQSDWYGNEPQHF,TGTGCCAGCAGCCAATCGGACTGGTACGGCAATGAGCCCCAGCATTTT
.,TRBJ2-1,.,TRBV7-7,CASSTGQYNEQFF,TGTGCTAGCAGCACCGGACAGTACAATGAGCAGTTCTTC
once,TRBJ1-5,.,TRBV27,CWKGPPGVENQPQHF,TGCTGGAAGGGCCCGCCCGGGGTGGAGAATCAGCCCCAGCATTTT
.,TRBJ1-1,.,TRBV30,CAWKRPNTNTEAFF,TGTGCCTGGAAGAGACCGAATACGAACACTGAAGCTTTCTTT
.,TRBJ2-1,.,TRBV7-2,CASSLTPGYNEQFF,TGTGCCAGCAGCTTAACACCAGGTTACAATGAGCAGTTCTTC
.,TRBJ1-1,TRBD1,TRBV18,CASSPRDRGRHTEAFF,TGTGCCAGCTCACCTCGGGACAGGGGAAGGCACACTGAAGCTTTCTTT
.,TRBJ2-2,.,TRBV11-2,CASSIARTGELFF,TGTGCCAGCAGCATAGCGAGAACCGGGGAGCTGTTTTTT
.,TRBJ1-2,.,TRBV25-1,CASRNREYGYTF,TGTGCCAGCCGTAACAGGGAGTATGGCTACACCTTC
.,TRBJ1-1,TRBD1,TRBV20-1,CSAGQALNTEAFF,TGCAGTGCTGGACAGGCCTTGAACACTGAAGCTTTCTTT
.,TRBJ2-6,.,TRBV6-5,CASAGAPGANVLTF,TGTGCCTCTGCAGGGGCACCTGGGGCCAACGTCCTGACTTTC
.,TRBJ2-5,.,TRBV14,CASSHRSWETQYF,TGTGCCAGCAGCCATCGATCCTGGGAGACCCAGTACTTC
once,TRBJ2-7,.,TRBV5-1,CASSPGDRNTYEQYF,TGCGCCAGCAGCCCGGGTGACAGAAACACCTACGAGCAGTACTTC
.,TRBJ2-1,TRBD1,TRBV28,CASSFSPDRGFSNEQFF,TGTGCCAGCAGTTTTTCCCCCGACAGGGGGTTCTCCAATGAGCAGTTCTTC
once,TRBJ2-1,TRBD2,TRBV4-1,CASSQASGSFEQFF,TGCGCCAGCAGCCAGGCTAGCGGGAGTTTCGAGCAGTTCTTC
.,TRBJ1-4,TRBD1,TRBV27,CASSLRRTGRDEKLFF,TGTGCCAGCAGTTTACGACGGACAGGGCGAGATGAAAAACTGTTTTTT
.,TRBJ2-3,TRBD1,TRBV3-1,CASTPGTGHTDTQYF,TGTGCCAGCACGCCAGGGACAGGCCACACAGATACGCAGTATTTT
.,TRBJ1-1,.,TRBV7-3,CASSSLEDTEAFF,TGTGCCAGCAGTTCCTTGGAGGACACTGAAGCTTTCTTT
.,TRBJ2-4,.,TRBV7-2,CASSPMRGWNIQYF,TGTGCCAGCAGCCCGATGAGGGGGTGGAACATTCAGTACTTC
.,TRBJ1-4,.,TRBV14,CASSHQTPWGEKLFF,TGTGCCAGCAGCCATCAGACACCCTGGGGTGAAAAACTGTTTTTT
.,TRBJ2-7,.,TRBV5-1,CASSLRDTSYEQYF,TGCGCCAGCAGCTTGAGGGACACCTCCTACGAGCAGTACTTC